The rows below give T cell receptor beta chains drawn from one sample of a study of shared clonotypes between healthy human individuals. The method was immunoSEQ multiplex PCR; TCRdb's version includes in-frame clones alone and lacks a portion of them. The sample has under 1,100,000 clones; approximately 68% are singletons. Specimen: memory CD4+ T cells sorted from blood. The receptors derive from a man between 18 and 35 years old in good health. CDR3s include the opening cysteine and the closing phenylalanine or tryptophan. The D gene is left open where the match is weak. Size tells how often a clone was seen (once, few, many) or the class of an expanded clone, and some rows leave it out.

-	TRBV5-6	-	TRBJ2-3	CASSGLASTDTQYF
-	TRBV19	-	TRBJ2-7	CASSTLGSSYEQYF
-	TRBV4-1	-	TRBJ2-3	CASSQPTDTQYF
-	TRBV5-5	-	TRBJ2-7	CASSAHGTTSYEQYF
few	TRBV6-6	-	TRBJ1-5	CASSRSYSNQPQHF
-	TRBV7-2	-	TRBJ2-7	CASSLAGRGSYEQYF
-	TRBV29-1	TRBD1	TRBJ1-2	CSVEALGTGAAGYTF
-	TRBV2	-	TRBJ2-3	CASSESRGGILWATQYF
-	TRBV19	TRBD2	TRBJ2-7	CASSRLRGRGGTYEQYF
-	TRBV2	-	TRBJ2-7	CASGRLLYEQYF
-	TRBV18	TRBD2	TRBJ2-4	CASSTGGTNIQYF
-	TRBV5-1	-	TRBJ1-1	CASSLGGSANTEAFF
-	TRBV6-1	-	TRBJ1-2	CASSYEDSNYGYTF
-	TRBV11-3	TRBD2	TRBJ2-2	CASSPRTSGNTGELFF
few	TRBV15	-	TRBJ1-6	CATSREASNSPLHF